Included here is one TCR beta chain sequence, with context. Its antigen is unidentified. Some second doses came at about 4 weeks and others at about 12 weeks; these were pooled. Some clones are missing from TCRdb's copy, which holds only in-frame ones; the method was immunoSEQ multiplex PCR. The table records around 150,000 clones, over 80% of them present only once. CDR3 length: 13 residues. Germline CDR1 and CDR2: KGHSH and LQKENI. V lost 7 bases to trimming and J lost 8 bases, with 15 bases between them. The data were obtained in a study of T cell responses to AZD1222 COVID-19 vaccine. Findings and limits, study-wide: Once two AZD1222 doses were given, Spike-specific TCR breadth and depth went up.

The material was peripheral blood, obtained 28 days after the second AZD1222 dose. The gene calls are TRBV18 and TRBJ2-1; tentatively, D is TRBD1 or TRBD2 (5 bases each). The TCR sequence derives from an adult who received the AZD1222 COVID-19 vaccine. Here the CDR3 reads CASLISLGDEQFF. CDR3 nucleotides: TGTGCCAGCTTAATATCGTTGGGGGATGAGCAGTTCTTC.